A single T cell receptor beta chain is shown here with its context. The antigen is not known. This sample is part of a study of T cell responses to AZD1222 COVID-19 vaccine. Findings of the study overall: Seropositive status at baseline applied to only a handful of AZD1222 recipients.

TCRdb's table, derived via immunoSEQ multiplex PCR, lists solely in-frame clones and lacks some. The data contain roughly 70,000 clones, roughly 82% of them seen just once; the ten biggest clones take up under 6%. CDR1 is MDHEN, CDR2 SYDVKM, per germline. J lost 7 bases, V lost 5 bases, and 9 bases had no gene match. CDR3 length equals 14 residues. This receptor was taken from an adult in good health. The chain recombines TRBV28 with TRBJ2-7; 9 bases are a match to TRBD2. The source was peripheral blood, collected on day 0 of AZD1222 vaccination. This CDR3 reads CASSEAGGIEEQYF. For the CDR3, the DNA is TGTGCCAGCAGTGAAGCGGGGGGTATAGAGGAGCAGTACTTC.